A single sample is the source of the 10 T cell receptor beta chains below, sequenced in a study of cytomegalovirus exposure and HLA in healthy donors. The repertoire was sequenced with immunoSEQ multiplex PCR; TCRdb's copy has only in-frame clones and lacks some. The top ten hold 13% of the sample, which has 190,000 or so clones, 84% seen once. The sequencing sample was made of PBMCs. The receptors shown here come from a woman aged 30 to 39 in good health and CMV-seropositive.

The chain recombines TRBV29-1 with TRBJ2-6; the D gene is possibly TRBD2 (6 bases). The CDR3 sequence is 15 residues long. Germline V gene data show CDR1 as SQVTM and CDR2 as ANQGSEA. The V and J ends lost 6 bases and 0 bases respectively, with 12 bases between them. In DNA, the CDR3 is TGCAGCGTGGCTTGGCGGGGCTCTGGGGCCAACGTCCTGACTTTC. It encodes CSVAWRGSGANVLTF.

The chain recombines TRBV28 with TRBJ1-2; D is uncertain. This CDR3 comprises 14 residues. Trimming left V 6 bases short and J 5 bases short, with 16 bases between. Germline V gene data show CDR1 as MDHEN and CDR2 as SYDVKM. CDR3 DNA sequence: TGTGCCAGCAGACCGGGAGGGAGGCATTATGGCTACACCTTC. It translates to CASRPGGRHYGYTF.

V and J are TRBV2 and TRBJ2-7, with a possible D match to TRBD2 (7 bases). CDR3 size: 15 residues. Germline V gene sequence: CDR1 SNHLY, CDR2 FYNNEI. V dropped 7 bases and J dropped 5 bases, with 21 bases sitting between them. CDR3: CASTPGGGRSHEQYF. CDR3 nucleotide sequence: TGTGCCAGCACCCCCGGGGGCGGGAGATCCCACGAGCAGTACTTC.

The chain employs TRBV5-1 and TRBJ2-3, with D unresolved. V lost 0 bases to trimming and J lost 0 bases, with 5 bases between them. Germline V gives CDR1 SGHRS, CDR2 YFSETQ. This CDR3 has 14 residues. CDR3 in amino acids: CASSLGRSTDTQYF. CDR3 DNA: TGCGCCAGCAGCTTGGGGCGGAGCACAGATACGCAGTATTTT.

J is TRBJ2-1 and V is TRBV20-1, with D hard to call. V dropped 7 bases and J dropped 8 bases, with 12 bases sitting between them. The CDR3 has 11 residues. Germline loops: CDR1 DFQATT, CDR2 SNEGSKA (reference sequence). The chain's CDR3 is CSGSRLDEQFF. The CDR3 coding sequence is TGCAGTGGGAGTAGGCTCGATGAGCAGTTCTTC.

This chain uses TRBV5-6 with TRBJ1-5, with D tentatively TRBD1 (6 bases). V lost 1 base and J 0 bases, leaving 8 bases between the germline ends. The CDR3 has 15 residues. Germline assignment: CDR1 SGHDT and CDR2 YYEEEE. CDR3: CASSLWTASNQPQHF. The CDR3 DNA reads TGTGCCAGCAGCTTGTGGACAGCTAGCAATCAGCCCCAGCATTTT. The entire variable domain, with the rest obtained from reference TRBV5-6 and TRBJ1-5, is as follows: DAGVTQSPTHLIKTRGQQVTLRCSPKSGHDTVSWYQQALGQGPQFIFQYYEEEERQRGNFPDRFSGHQFPNYSSELNVNALLLGDSALYLCASSLWTASNQPQHFGDGTRLSIL.

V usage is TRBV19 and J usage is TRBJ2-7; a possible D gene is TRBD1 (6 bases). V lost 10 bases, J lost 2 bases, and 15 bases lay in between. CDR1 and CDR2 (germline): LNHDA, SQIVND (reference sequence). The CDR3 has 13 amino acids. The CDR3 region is CATSRTETYEQYF. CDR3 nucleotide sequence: TGTGCCACCTCCCGGACAGAGACCTACGAGCAGTACTTC.

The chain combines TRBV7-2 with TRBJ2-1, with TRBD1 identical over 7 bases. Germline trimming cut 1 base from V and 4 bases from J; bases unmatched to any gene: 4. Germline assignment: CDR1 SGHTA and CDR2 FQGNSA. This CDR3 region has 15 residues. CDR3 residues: CASSLDSGGYNEQFF. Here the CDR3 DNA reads TGTGCCAGCAGCTTAGATTCAGGGGGTTACAATGAGCAGTTCTTC.

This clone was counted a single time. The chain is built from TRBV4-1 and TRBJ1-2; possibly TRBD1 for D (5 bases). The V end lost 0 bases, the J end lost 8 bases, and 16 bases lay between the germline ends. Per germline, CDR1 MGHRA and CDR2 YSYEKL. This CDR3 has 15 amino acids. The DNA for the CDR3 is TGCGCCAGCAGCCAAGATAGCAGGGAGGAGACGGGCTACACCTTC. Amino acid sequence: CASSQDSREETGYTF.

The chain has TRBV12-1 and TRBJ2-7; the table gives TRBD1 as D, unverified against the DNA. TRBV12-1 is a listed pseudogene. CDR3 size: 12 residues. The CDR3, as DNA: TGTGCCAGCGGACAGGGGGTCCACGAGCAGTACTTC. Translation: CASGQGVHEQYF.